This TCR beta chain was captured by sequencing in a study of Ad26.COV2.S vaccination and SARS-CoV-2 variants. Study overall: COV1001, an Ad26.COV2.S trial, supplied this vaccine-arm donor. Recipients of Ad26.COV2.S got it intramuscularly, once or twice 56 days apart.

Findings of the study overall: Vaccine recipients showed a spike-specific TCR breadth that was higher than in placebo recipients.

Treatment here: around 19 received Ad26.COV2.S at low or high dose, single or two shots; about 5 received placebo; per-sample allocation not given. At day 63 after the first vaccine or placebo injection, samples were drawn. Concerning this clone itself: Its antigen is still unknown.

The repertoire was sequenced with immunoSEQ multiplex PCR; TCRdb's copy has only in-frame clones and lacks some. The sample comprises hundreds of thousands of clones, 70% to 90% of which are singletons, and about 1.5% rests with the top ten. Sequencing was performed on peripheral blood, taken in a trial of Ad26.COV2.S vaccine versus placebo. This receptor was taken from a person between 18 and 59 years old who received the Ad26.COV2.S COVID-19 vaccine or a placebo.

This chain's CDR3 is CASSVTPLETQYF. In DNA form, the CDR3 reads TGTGCCAGCAGCGTAACCCCCCTTGAGACCCAGTACTTC. The chain employs TRBV9 and TRBJ2-5; the D is unclear. CDR1 and CDR2 (germline): SGDLS, YYNGEE. CDR3 size: 13 residues. V was clipped by 1 base and J by 5 bases, with 9 bases between them.